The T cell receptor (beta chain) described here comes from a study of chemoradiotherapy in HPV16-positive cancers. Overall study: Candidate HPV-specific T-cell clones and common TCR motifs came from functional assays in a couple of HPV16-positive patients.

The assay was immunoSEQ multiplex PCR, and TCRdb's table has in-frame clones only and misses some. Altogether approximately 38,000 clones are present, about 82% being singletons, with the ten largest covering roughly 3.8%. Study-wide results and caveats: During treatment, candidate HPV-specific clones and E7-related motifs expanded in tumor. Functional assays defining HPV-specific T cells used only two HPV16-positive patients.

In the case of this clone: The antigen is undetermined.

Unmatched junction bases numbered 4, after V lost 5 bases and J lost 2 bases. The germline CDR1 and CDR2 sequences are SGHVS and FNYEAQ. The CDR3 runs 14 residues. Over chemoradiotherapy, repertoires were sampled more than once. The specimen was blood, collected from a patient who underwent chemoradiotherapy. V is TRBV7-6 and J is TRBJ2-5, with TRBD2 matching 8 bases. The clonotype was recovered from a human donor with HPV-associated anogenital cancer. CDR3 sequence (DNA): TGTGCCAGCAGCACCGCGGGGGGACAAGAGACCCAGTACTTC. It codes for CASSTAGGQETQYF.